What follows is one T cell receptor beta chain and its context. The antigen remains unidentified. Time point in this sample: 2015-2016 season, pre-vaccination. Blood volume per time point ranged from about 40 to 110 mL. The CDR3 consists of 18 residues. With V trimmed by 2 bases and J by 1 base, 12 bases remained unmatched. This sample is part of a study of follicular helper T cells after annual influenza vaccination. Whole-study results and caveats: Plasmablast frequency change correlated with clonality change in ICOS+CD38+ cTfh. Most later recoveries of Day 7 ICOS+CD38+ clones were ICOS-CD38- cTfh.

Survey level resolution was used for TCRB sequencing. The data were produced by immunoSEQ multiplex PCR, yet TCRdb's version contains in-frame clones alone and is incomplete. There are 1,400 or so clones in the sample; roughly 88% occur only once, and roughly 1.9% lies in the top ten. The source was CXCR5+ CD38+ circulating T follicular helper cells from blood, collected on the day of influenza vaccination. The subset here: circulating Tfh, non-naive CD4+CXCR5+PD-1+ (ICOS+CD38+ or ICOS-CD38-). This clonotype was obtained from an adult who received the influenza vaccine. This chain joins TRBV23-1 and TRBJ2-5; 8 bases agree with TRBD1. TRBV23-1 is designated an ORF whose function remains uncertain. CDR3 residues: CASSQQGPTGAPQETQYF. CDR3 sequence (DNA): TGCGCCAGCAGTCAACAAGGCCCGACAGGGGCCCCCCAAGAGACCCAGTACTTC.